This T cell receptor beta chain was sequenced for a study of T-cell reconstitution after alpha-beta-depleted transplantation in children. Broader study findings: Among T cells one year after transplant, newly produced cells accounted for most counts and diversity.

Trimming stripped 7 bases from V and 5 bases from J, with 13 bases between. This CDR3 is built from 13 residues. Germline CDR1 is SGHRS and CDR2 is YFSETQ. A remark on this clonotype: Antigen: not known.

Unique molecular identifiers were used to barcode this TCRbeta library. MiXCR, applied by TCRdb to the PCR reads, yields one record per CDR3 protein. The table lists hundreds of thousands of distinct CDR3 sequences, approximately 11% of them singletons. This clonotype originated in a child less than two years old with acute myeloid leukemia, due to receive a stem cell transplant. This material consisted of PBMCs, taken before TCRalphabeta/CD19-depleted stem cell transplant. The chain is built from TRBV5-1 and TRBJ2-1; no clear D. CDR3 in amino acids: CASRPGTHNEQFF. CDR3 DNA: TGCGCCAGCCGGCCCGGCACGCACAATGAGCAGTTCTTC.